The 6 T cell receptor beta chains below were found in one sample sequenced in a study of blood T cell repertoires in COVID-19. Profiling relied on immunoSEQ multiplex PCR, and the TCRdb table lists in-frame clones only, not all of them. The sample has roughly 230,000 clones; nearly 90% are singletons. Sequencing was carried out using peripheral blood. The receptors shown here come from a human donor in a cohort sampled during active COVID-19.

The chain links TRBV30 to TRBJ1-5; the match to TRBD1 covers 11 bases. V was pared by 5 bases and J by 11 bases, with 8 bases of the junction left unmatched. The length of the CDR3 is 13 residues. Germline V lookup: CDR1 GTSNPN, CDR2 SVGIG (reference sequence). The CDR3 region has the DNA TGTGCCTGGGCCCGGGACAGGGGGACGTCCCAGCATTTT. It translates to CAWARDRGTSQHF.

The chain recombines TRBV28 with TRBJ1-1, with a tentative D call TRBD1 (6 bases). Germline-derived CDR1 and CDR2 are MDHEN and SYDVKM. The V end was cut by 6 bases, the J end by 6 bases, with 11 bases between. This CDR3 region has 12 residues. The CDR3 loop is CASSPRTAEAFF. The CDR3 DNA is TGTGCCAGCAGCCCCCGGACAGCTGAAGCTTTCTTT.

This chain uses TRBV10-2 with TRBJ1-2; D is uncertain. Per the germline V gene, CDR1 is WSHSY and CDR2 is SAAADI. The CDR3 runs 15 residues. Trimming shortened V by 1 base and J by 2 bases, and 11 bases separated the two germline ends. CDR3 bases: TGCGCCAGCAGTGAGTACTTGGGCCCGAACTATGGCTACACCTTC. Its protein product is CASSEYLGPNYGYTF.

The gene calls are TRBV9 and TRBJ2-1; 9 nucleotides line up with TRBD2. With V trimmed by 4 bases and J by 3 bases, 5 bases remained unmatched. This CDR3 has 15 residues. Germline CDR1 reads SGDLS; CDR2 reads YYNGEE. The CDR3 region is CASSLSGGRYNEQFF. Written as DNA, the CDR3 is TGTGCCAGCAGCCTTAGCGGGGGCCGCTACAATGAGCAGTTCTTC.

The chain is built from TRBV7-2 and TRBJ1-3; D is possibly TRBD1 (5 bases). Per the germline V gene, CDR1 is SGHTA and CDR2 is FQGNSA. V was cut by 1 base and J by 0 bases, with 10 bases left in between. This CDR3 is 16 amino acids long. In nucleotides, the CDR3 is TGTGCCAGCAGCTTAGACAGGCTATACTCTGGAAACACCATATATTTT. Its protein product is CASSLDRLYSGNTIYF.

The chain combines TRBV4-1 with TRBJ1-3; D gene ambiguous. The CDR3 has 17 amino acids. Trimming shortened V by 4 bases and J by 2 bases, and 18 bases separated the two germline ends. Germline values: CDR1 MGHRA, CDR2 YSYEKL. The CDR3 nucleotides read TGCGCCAGCAGCCCCCTGGAGAAGTTCCTGACTGGAAACACCATATATTTT. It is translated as CASSPLEKFLTGNTIYF.